This passage covers 20 T cell receptor beta chains from one sample sequenced in a study of blood T cell repertoires in COVID-19. The method was immunoSEQ multiplex PCR; TCRdb's version includes in-frame clones alone and lacks a portion of them. Of more than 200,000 clones in the sample, roughly 91% were seen once. Sequencing was carried out using PBMCs or T cells enriched from blood (not recorded which). The receptors derive from a woman in her 30s who had recovered from COVID-19.

CDR3 DNA: TGTGCCAGCACCCCGAGGGGGGGGGATCAGCCCCAGCATTTT. This codes for CASTPRGGDQPQHF. V is TRBV6-6 and J is TRBJ1-5; maybe TRBD1 (6 bases). The germline V gene encodes CDR1 MNHNY and CDR2 SVGAGI (reference sequence). Trimming took 7 bases from V and 5 from J, leaving 15 bases between them. The CDR3 sequence is 14 residues long.

The rearrangement uses TRBV10-3 and TRBJ2-5, with 10 bases fitting TRBD1. The CDR3 length is 14 residues. After removal of 5 bases from V and 5 bases from J, the junction contained 5 bases not matched to a gene. CDR1 and CDR2 from the germline V gene are ENHRY and SYGVKD. This CDR3 is CAISKTGGQETQYF. Here the CDR3 DNA reads TGTGCCATCAGTAAGACAGGGGGCCAGGAGACCCAGTACTTC.

The J gene is TRBJ2-1, the V gene TRBV27; D not resolved. Germline V CDR1 and CDR2: MNHEY, SMNVEV (reference sequence). This CDR3 contains 15 residues. The ends were cut back, 2 bases at V and 0 bases at J, with 8 bases in the middle. The CDR3 region is CASSLGAVSYNEQFF. The CDR3 nucleotides read TGTGCCAGCAGTTTAGGAGCCGTCTCCTACAATGAGCAGTTCTTC.

This clone appeared a few times. The chain joins TRBV19 to TRBJ1-4; D is undetermined. CDR1 and CDR2 (germline): LNHDA, SQIVND (reference sequence). Trimming took 0 bases from V and 10 from J, leaving 9 bases between them. The CDR3 sequence is 13 residues long. DNA of the CDR3: TGTGCCAGTAGTATAGATTGGGCGGGAAAACTGTTTTTT. It yields the protein CASSIDWAGKLFF.

The rearrangement joins TRBV4-1 to TRBJ2-2; 10 bases are shared with TRBD2. Germline V gene lookup returns CDR1 MGHRA and CDR2 YSYEKL. The CDR3 totals 17 residues. The J segment lost 5 bases and the V segment lost 4 bases, leaving 10 bases of the junction unmatched. The CDR3 reads CASSPWTSGAGTGELFF. The CDR3 DNA reads as TGCGCCAGCAGCCCCTGGACTAGCGGAGCTGGGACCGGGGAGCTGTTTTTT.

The V and J genes are TRBV27 and TRBJ1-5, with a possible D match to TRBD1 (6 bases). With 4 bases removed from V and 4 bases from J, the gap between germline ends came to 14 bases. This CDR3 contains 15 residues. Germline V lookup: CDR1 MNHEY, CDR2 SMNVEV (reference sequence). CDR3: CASSSWTAHNQPQHF. The CDR3 bases are TGTGCCAGCAGTTCCTGGACAGCTCATAATCAGCCCCAGCATTTT.

The chain recombines TRBV7-2 with TRBJ1-5; 9 nucleotides agree with TRBD1. The CDR3 contains 17 residues. Germline V gene sequence: CDR1 SGHTA, CDR2 FQGNSA. The V and J ends lost 0 bases and 2 bases, in that order; junction bases with no gene match: 5. As DNA, the CDR3 is TGTGCCAGCAGCTTAGCCCACAGGGGGCGCGGCAATCAGCCCCAGCATTTT. Translation: CASSLAHRGRGNQPQHF. Full variable domain (remainder filled in from reference TRBV7-2 and TRBJ1-5): GAGVSQSPSNKVTEKGKDVELRCDPISGHTALYWYRQSLGQGLEFLIYFQGNSAPDKSGLPSDRFSAERTGGSVSTLTIQRTQQEDSAVYLCASSLAHRGRGNQPQHFGDGTRLSIL.

V and J are TRBV20-1 and TRBJ2-7; no firm D call. Per the germline V gene, CDR1 is DFQATT and CDR2 is SNEGSKA (reference sequence). V was clipped by 0 bases and J by 9 bases, with 9 bases between them. The CDR3 totals 11 residues. Here the CDR3 reads CSARDLVGQYF. The CDR3 coding sequence is TGCAGTGCTAGAGATCTAGTAGGGCAGTACTTC.

The J gene is TRBJ1-5, the V gene TRBV4-2, with D perhaps TRBD1 (5 bases). Trimming stripped 0 bases from V and 2 bases from J, with 17 bases between. Germline-derived CDR1 and CDR2 are LGHNA and YNFKEQ. This CDR3 spans 18 amino acids. Here the CDR3 DNA reads TGTGCCAGCAGCCAAGAAATCCCACCGGGGGGGGGCAATCAGCCCCAGCATTTT. Its translation is CASSQEIPPGGGNQPQHF.

V gene TRBV6-5 combines with J gene TRBJ1-3, with D maybe TRBD1 (6 bases). Germline V lookup: CDR1 MNHEY, CDR2 SVGAGI. This CDR3 has 15 residues. V was pared by 7 bases and J by 0 bases, with 13 bases between. CDR3 nucleotide sequence: TGTGCCAGCACCCCACAGGGTTTCTCTGGAAACACCATATATTTT. Protein product: CASTPQGFSGNTIYF.

The J gene is TRBJ2-5, the V gene TRBV4-3; 8 bases agree with TRBD1. This CDR3 is built from 16 residues. After removal of 1 base from V and 2 bases from J, the junction contained 6 bases not matched to a gene. Germline-derived CDR1 and CDR2 are LGHNA and YSLEER. The CDR3 sequence: CASSQGSNRGQETQYF. The CDR3 DNA reads TGCGCCAGCAGCCAAGGATCAAACAGGGGGCAAGAGACCCAGTACTTC.

This clone was recorded once. The chain combines TRBV6-1 with TRBJ1-2, with TRBD1 matching 7 bases. CDR3 size: 14 residues. Germline assignment: CDR1 MNHNS and CDR2 SASEGT. J gave up 4 bases and V 0 bases, and 2 bases lay outside the gene matches. The CDR3 sequence: CASSEARGIYGYTF. In nucleotides, the CDR3 is TGTGCCAGCAGTGAAGCCAGGGGGATCTATGGCTACACCTTC.

The chain recombines TRBV19 with TRBJ1-1, with 9 bases lining up with TRBD1. V lost 4 bases, J lost 1 base, and 10 bases stayed unmatched. The CDR3 covers 17 residues. Germline V gene data show CDR1 as LNHDA and CDR2 as SQIVND (reference sequence). CDR3 amino acids: CASSTIAGTGTNTEAFF. CDR3 in DNA: TGTGCCAGTAGTACCATCGCCGGGACAGGGACGAACACTGAAGCTTTCTTT. The full variable domain, rest sourced from reference TRBV19 and TRBJ1-1, is DGGITQSPKYLFRKEGQNVTLSCEQNLNHDAMYWYRQDPGQGLRLIYYSQIVNDFQKGDIAEGYSVSREKKESFPLTVTSAQKNPTAFYLCASSTIAGTGTNTEAFFGQGTRLTVV.

This rearrangement joins TRBV16 to TRBJ1-3; D remains ambiguous. The germline V and J ends were trimmed by 3 bases and 0 bases, with 9 bases remaining between them. The germline gives CDR1 KGHSY, CDR2 FQNENV. The CDR3 is 15 amino acids. In nucleotides, the CDR3 is TGTGCCAGCAGCCAGTTCGGGAGCTCTGGAAACACCATATATTTT. Protein sequence: CASSQFGSSGNTIYF.

V and J are TRBV20-1 and TRBJ1-1; TRBD1 aligns across 7 bases. The V gene's germline CDR1 is DFQATT and CDR2 SNEGSKA (reference sequence). The CDR3 is made up of 11 amino acids. CDR3 loop: CRVKGATEAFF. The CDR3 DNA reads as TGCAGAGTTAAGGGGGCCACTGAAGCTTTCTTT.

The chain joins TRBV2 to TRBJ1-1; maybe TRBD1 (6 bases). CDR3 length: 13 residues. V gave up 6 bases and J gave up 2 bases, with 10 bases separating them. Germline V gene data show CDR1 as SNHLY and CDR2 as FYNNEI. CDR3 sequence: CASSVDSNTEAFF. The DNA of the CDR3 is TGTGCCAGCAGCGTGGACAGCAACACTGAAGCTTTCTTT.

V is TRBV29-1 and J is TRBJ1-1; D is perhaps TRBD1 (6 bases). Germline lookup yields CDR1 SQVTM and CDR2 ANQGSEA. V was cut by 4 bases and J by 0 bases, with 12 bases left in between. The CDR3 runs to 14 residues. The CDR3 loop reads CSVGTATMNTEAFF. The CDR3 nucleotides read TGCAGCGTTGGGACAGCTACCATGAACACTGAAGCTTTCTTT.

The gene calls are TRBV6-5 and TRBJ2-7; 9 nucleotides agree with TRBD1. The V gene's germline CDR1 is MNHEY and CDR2 SVGAGI. This CDR3 is built from 14 residues. The V gene end was trimmed by 2 bases and the J gene end by 3 bases; junction bases not matched to a gene: 2. CDR3: CASSYRDRDYEQYF. The CDR3 coding sequence is TGTGCCAGCAGTTACCGGGACAGGGACTACGAGCAGTACTTC.

The gene calls are TRBV9 and TRBJ2-7; 11 nucleotides line up with TRBD2. From germline, CDR1 is SGDLS and CDR2 YYNGEE. The V gene end was trimmed by 4 bases and the J gene end by 7 bases; junction bases not matched to a gene: 4. The CDR3 covers 13 residues. As DNA, the CDR3 is TGTGCCAGCAGCTTCAGACTAGCGGGAGAGCAGTACTTC. Amino acid sequence: CASSFRLAGEQYF.

The chain links TRBV7-2 to TRBJ1-4, with D hard to call. Looked up from germline, CDR1 is SGHTA and CDR2 is FQGNSA. The CDR3 has 13 amino acids. V lost 1 base, J lost 8 bases, and 8 bases lay in between. This CDR3 is CASSLGLSEKLFF. CDR3 nucleotides: TGTGCCAGCAGCTTAGGGCTTAGCGAAAAACTGTTTTTT.